The 20 T cell receptor beta chains reported below all come from one sample, sequenced in a study of T cell responses to AZD1222 COVID-19 vaccine. Clones were sequenced by immunoSEQ multiplex PCR, and TCRdb holds only the in-frame ones, with some missing. The repertoire holds some 130,000 clones, with approximately 80% as singletons. Here the sequenced sample was peripheral blood, taken on day 0 of AZD1222 vaccination. The receptors were gathered from an adult in good health.

In regard to this clone: In the same sample, other DNA sequences code for this CDR3. The chain couples TRBV7-9 to TRBJ2-5; D is ambiguous. The germline V gene encodes CDR1 SEHNR and CDR2 FQNEAQ (reference sequence). The CDR3 length is 13 residues. V lost 3 bases, J lost 0 bases, and 5 bases lay in between. This CDR3 reads CASSFGNQETQYF. As DNA, the CDR3 is TGTGCCAGCAGCTTCGGTAACCAAGAGACCCAGTACTTC.

The chain couples TRBV5-1 to TRBJ2-4, with D perhaps TRBD1 or TRBD2 (5 bases each). The germline CDR1 and CDR2 sequences are SGHRS and YFSETQ. This CDR3 has 16 amino acids. V lost 0 bases and J 3 bases, leaving 13 bases between the germline ends. The CDR3 DNA reads TGCGCCAGCAGCTTGGCCCCGGGGACGGACAAAAACATTCAGTACTTC. This encodes CASSLAPGTDKNIQYF.

This chain connects TRBV3-1 (or the pseudogene TRBV3-2) to TRBJ1-1; tentative D call: TRBD1 (5 bases). V lost 5 bases and J lost 10, with 20 bases in between. Germline V gene data show CDR1 as LGHDT and CDR2 as YNNKEL (reference sequence). The CDR3 runs 14 residues. The CDR3 DNA sequence: TGTGCCAGCAGCAACCGATCCGCAGGGAGTGTAGCTTTCTTT. It translates to CASSNRSAGSVAFF.

J is TRBJ1-1 and V is TRBV19, with D unresolved. The CDR3 is 15 amino acids. Between the trimmed V and J ends, which lost 5 bases and 4 bases, there was a span of 17 bases. Per the germline V gene, CDR1 is LNHDA and CDR2 is SQIVND (reference sequence). The CDR3 is CASSPSQVRSTEAFF. The DNA for the CDR3 is TGTGCCAGTAGTCCCTCGCAAGTTAGGAGCACTGAAGCTTTCTTT.

The rearrangement links TRBV29-1 to TRBJ1-1, with TRBD1 matching over 8 bases. This CDR3 has 13 residues. Germline V lookup: CDR1 SQVTM, CDR2 ANQGSEA. V gave up 3 bases and J gave up 3 bases; unmatched junction bases: 3. The CDR3 loop reads CSVDRQGHTEAFF. CDR3 sequence (DNA): TGCAGCGTTGATCGACAGGGGCACACTGAAGCTTTCTTT.

This chain connects TRBV29-1 to TRBJ1-1, with 8 positions matching TRBD1. The germline V gene encodes CDR1 SQVTM and CDR2 ANQGSEA. There are 14 residues in the CDR3. J lost 7 bases, V lost 4 bases, and 11 bases had no gene match. This CDR3 is CSVVLDRAMVEAFF. The CDR3 DNA reads TGCAGCGTTGTCCTGGACAGGGCGATGGTTGAAGCTTTCTTT.

The chain has TRBV6-5 and TRBJ1-3; possible D gene TRBD1, 6 bases. The CDR3 has 15 amino acids. Between the trimmed V and J ends, which lost 4 bases and 3 bases, there was a span of 13 bases. Looked up from germline, CDR1 is MNHEY and CDR2 is SVGAGI. This CDR3 is CASSSGTTGGNTIYF. The CDR3 nucleotides read TGTGCCAGCAGTTCCGGGACAACTGGTGGAAACACCATATATTTT.

The count of this clone is one. The chain uses TRBV21-1 and TRBJ1-1; the DNA was not compared with TRBD1, the D call given in the table. TRBV21-1 is deemed a pseudogene. This CDR3 is 15 amino acids long. In nucleotides, the CDR3 is TGTGCCAGCAGCAAAAGGAGGGGGCCGTACACTGAAGCTTTCTTT. Its protein is CASSKRRGPYTEAFF.

The chain combines TRBV19 with TRBJ1-1; tentative D call: TRBD1 (6 bases). The germline V gene has CDR1 LNHDA and CDR2 SQIVND (reference sequence). V dropped 6 bases and J dropped 1 base, with 15 bases sitting between them. The CDR3 contains 15 residues. CDR3 loop: CASRPPGQANTEAFF. For the CDR3, the DNA is TGTGCCAGTAGACCACCGGGACAAGCGAACACTGAAGCTTTCTTT.

The gene calls are TRBV27 and TRBJ1-1; a weak D match, TRBD1 (5 bases). The CDR3 consists of 15 residues. The V end lost 2 bases, the J end lost 1 base, and 11 bases lay between the germline ends. The germline V gene encodes CDR1 MNHEY and CDR2 SMNVEV (reference sequence). The CDR3 loop reads CASSLLGQGNTEAFF. DNA of the CDR3: TGTGCCAGCAGTTTACTGGGGCAGGGGAACACTGAAGCTTTCTTT.

This clone was counted only a few times. The chain carries TRBV19 and TRBJ2-7, with TRBD2 matching over 10 bases. V trimming: 6 bases; J trimming: 0 bases; junction bases outside the gene matches: 11. The length of the CDR3 is 17 residues. In germline, CDR1 is LNHDA, CDR2 SQIVND (reference sequence). CDR3 loop: CASRKTSGTGVSYEQYF. CDR3 coding DNA: TGTGCCAGTAGGAAAACTAGCGGGACTGGCGTCTCCTACGAGCAGTACTTC.

The chain carries TRBV25-1 and TRBJ1-4; D possibly corresponds to TRBD1 (5 bases). CDR1 and CDR2 (germline): MGHDK, SYGVNS. V shed 6 bases and J shed 7 bases, with 15 bases lying between them. The CDR3 consists of 14 residues. The CDR3: CASSGGLGGEKLFF. The CDR3, as DNA: TGTGCCAGCAGCGGGGGACTTGGAGGTGAAAAACTGTTTTTT.

This chain connects TRBV5-1 to TRBJ1-2; D gene unclear. This CDR3 spans 16 amino acids. Germline loops: CDR1 SGHRS, CDR2 YFSETQ. The germline V and J ends were trimmed by 1 base and 0 bases, with 13 bases remaining between them. The chain's CDR3 is CASSLNREPSNYGYTF. The CDR3 coding sequence is TGCGCCAGCAGCTTGAACCGGGAGCCTTCTAACTATGGCTACACCTTC.

For the CDR3, the DNA is TGTGCCAGCAGTTTAACGCAAGGGTGGGGCGGAGGAAACACCATATATTTT. Protein sequence: CASSLTQGWGGGNTIYF. The chain combines TRBV28 with TRBJ1-3; weak D call: TRBD1 (5 bases). The V gene's germline CDR1 is MDHEN and CDR2 SYDVKM. V gave up 2 bases and J gave up 4 bases, with 18 bases separating them. The CDR3 extends over 17 amino acids.

J is TRBJ1-5 and V is TRBV28; TRBD1 might be the D (5 bases). With 4 bases removed from V and 0 bases from J, the gap between germline ends came to 13 bases. CDR3 length equals 16 residues. Germline CDR1 reads MDHEN; CDR2 reads SYDVKM. The CDR3 sequence: CASSSYPGGSNQPQHF. The CDR3 coding sequence is TGTGCCAGCAGTTCGTACCCGGGGGGTAGCAATCAGCCCCAGCATTTT.

The V and J genes are TRBV30 and TRBJ1-3; D gene uncertain. Germline values: CDR1 GTSNPN, CDR2 SVGIG (reference sequence). V lost 2 bases and J 1 base, leaving 12 bases between the germline ends. CDR3 length: 15 amino acids. The CDR3, as DNA: TGTGCCTGGAGTTGGGCTTTTTCTTCTGGAAACACCATATATTTT. It encodes CAWSWAFSSGNTIYF.

This clone came up a few times. CDR3 coding DNA: TGCAGTGCTAGTCCCCAATCAGGGGGCCGGAACACTGAAGCTTTCTTT. Amino acid sequence: CSASPQSGGRNTEAFF. The chain is built from TRBV20-1 and TRBJ1-1, with TRBD1 identical over 8 bases. Trimming removed 3 bases from V and 1 base from J; junction bases left unmatched: 10. CDR1 is DFQATT, CDR2 SNEGSKA, per germline (reference sequence). CDR3 size: 16 residues.

This chain joins TRBV9 and TRBJ1-1, with D perhaps matching TRBD1 (5 bases). Per the germline V gene, CDR1 is SGDLS and CDR2 is YYNGEE. The CDR3 covers 15 residues. Trimming left V 0 bases short and J 7 bases short, with 16 bases between. The CDR3 DNA reads TGTGCCAGCAGCGTAGATGGGGGGAGGCGACGTGAAGCTTTCTTT. Translation gives CASSVDGGRRREAFF. Drawing the rest from reference TRBV9 and TRBJ1-1, the complete variable domain is DSGVTQTPKHLITATGQRVTLRCSPRSGDLSVYWYQQSLDQGLQFLIQYYNGEERAKGNILERFSAQQFPDLHSELNLSSLELGDSALYFCASSVDGGRRREAFFGQGTRLTVV.

The rearrangement joins TRBV19 to TRBJ1-3; D remains ambiguous. CDR3 length: 12 amino acids. Trimming left V 5 bases short and J 1 base short, with 3 bases between. Germline V CDR1 and CDR2: LNHDA, SQIVND (reference sequence). CDR3 sequence reads: CASSLSGNTIYF. The DNA for the CDR3 is TGTGCCAGTAGTTTGTCTGGAAACACCATATATTTT. The full variable domain, completed using reference TRBV19 and TRBJ1-3, is DGGITQSPKYLFRKEGQNVTLSCEQNLNHDAMYWYRQDPGQGLRLIYYSQIVNDFQKGDIAEGYSVSREKKESFPLTVTSAQKNPTAFYLCASSLSGNTIYFGEGSWLTVV.

The chain is built from TRBV5-6 and TRBJ2-3; the D gene is possibly TRBD2 (6 bases). CDR3 size: 16 residues. Trimming stripped 5 bases from V and 3 bases from J, with 19 bases between. Germline CDR1 reads SGHDT; CDR2 reads YYEEEE. In nucleotides, the CDR3 is TGTGCCAGCAGACTGGACCCCGGGGGTGGGACAGATACGCAGTATTTT. Translated: CASRLDPGGGTDTQYF.